The 32 T cell receptor beta chains given below trace back to one sample, sequenced in a study of T-cell memory formation after mild COVID-19 listed by TCRdb under 2021. The method was 5' RACE. This sample was sequenced with an Illumina NovaSeq 6000. Clones were called with MiXCR by TCRdb after fastp trimmed the public reads at Q25, and only in-frame beta chains were retained. Here each entry gathers all rows of one CDR3 protein and keeps the most common genes and DNA. The sample records hundreds of thousands of distinct CDR3 sequences, about 20% of which are singletons. The ten largest clones take up 8.4% of the sample. Sequencing was performed on PBMCs or a T cell subset sorted from them (not recorded which). Receptors were obtained from an adult woman who had mild COVID-19 (a few samples of this study predate the infection). The sample titles of this study are shuffled in the database, so cell type and time point are left out; the donor was told from shared clones.

This clonotype was counted only a few times. The chain carries TRBV30 and TRBJ2-1, with D tentatively TRBD2 (5 bases). Germline-derived CDR1 and CDR2 are GTSNPN and SVGIG (reference sequence). Deletions cut 3 bases from V and 5 bases from J, with 5 bases between. The CDR3 spans 11 residues. This CDR3 is CAWSGNNEQFF. Here the CDR3 DNA reads TGTGCCTGGAGCGGGAACAATGAGCAGTTCTTC.

The rearrangement joins TRBV20-1 to TRBJ2-7; 14 nucleotides align to TRBD2. From germline, CDR1 is DFQATT and CDR2 SNEGSKA (reference sequence). Trimming took 5 bases from V and 5 from J; bases not matched to a gene: 5. The CDR3 runs 14 residues. CDR3 sequence reads: CSARLAGGRNEQYF. As DNA, the CDR3 is TGCAGTGCTCGACTAGCGGGAGGGAGGAACGAGCAGTACTTC.

This chain connects TRBV7-2 to TRBJ1-2; 10 bases agree with TRBD1. J gave up 8 bases and V 0 bases, and 6 bases lay outside the gene matches. The CDR3 runs to 15 residues. Per germline, CDR1 SGHTA and CDR2 FQGNSA. CDR3 region: CASSLARDRGGGYTF. DNA of the CDR3: TGTGCCAGCAGCTTAGCAAGGGACAGGGGCGGAGGCTACACCTTC.

The chain has TRBV3-1 and TRBJ2-7, with D uncertain. The CDR3 spans 14 residues. The germline gives CDR1 LGHDT, CDR2 YNNKEL (reference sequence). The V and J ends lost 0 bases and 3 bases respectively, with 9 bases between them. CDR3 in DNA: TGTGCCAGCAGCCAAGATGGTGTCGGCTACGAGCAGTACTTC. Its translation is CASSQDGVGYEQYF.

The rearrangement joins TRBV10-3 to TRBJ2-7, with D perhaps TRBD1 or TRBD2 (5 bases each). The length of the CDR3 is 14 residues. CDR1 and CDR2 from the germline V gene are ENHRY and SYGVKD. The ends were cut back, 7 bases at V and 2 bases at J, with 15 bases in the middle. The CDR3 region has the DNA TGTGCCATCATGGCCGGGACCCTACCCTACGAGCAGTACTTC. It codes for CAIMAGTLPYEQYF.

This clonotype has more than one count but fewer than ten. V and J are TRBV27 and TRBJ2-4, with 8 bases fitting TRBD1. J gave up 4 bases and V 11 bases, and 7 bases lay outside the gene matches. This CDR3 contains 13 residues. CDR1 and CDR2 from the germline V gene are MNHEY and SMNVEV (reference sequence). CDR3 bases: TGTGCCTCTCAGGGGGCGAAGAAAAACATTCAGTACTTC. It translates to CASQGAKKNIQYF.

The J gene is TRBJ1-5, the V gene TRBV12-3 or TRBV12-4, with D tentatively TRBD1 (6 bases). This CDR3 contains 17 residues. Trimming removed 2 bases at V and 3 bases at J, with 17 bases between. Written as DNA, the CDR3 is TGTGCCAGCAGTTTAAGCTTAGGGGGGAACTTCAATCAGCCCCAGCATTTT. This codes for CASSLSLGGNFNQPQHF.

This clonotype turned up a few times. The J gene is TRBJ2-3, the V gene TRBV5-1; no reliable D call. CDR1 and CDR2 (germline): SGHRS, YFSETQ. CDR3 size: 15 residues. The V end was cut by 7 bases, the J end by 0 bases, with 15 bases between. The CDR3: CASGRSPTSTDTQYF. In nucleotides, the CDR3 is TGCGCCAGCGGCAGGAGTCCTACTAGCACAGATACGCAGTATTTT. The whole variable domain, remainder taken from reference TRBV5-1 and TRBJ2-3, is KAGVTQTPRYLIKTRGQQVTLSCSPISGHRSVSWYQQTPGQGLQFLFEYFSETQRNKGNFPGRFSGRQFSNSRSEMNVSTLELGDSALYLCASGRSPTSTDTQYFGPGTRLTVL.

The chain joins TRBV7-3 to TRBJ2-3; 9 nucleotides line up with TRBD2. Unmatched junction bases numbered 10, after V lost 5 bases and J lost 4 bases. The V gene's germline CDR1 is SGHTA and CDR2 FQGTGA. CDR3 length equals 16 residues. CDR3 sequence (DNA): TGTGCCAGCAGCCCCCAACTAGCGGGTTCGGCAGATACGCAGTATTTT. This sequence encodes CASSPQLAGSADTQYF.

This chain connects TRBV12-3 or TRBV12-4 to TRBJ1-2; 9 nucleotides align to TRBD1. Trimming took 5 bases from V and 7 from J; bases not matched to a gene: 5. The CDR3 runs to 13 residues. This chain's CDR3 is CASSKDRGAGYTF. The CDR3 DNA is TGTGCCAGCAGTAAGGACAGGGGAGCTGGCTACACCTTC.

The rearrangement links TRBV4-2 to TRBJ2-2; D assignment may be TRBD1 or TRBD2 (5 bases each). Germline lookup yields CDR1 LGHNA and CDR2 YNFKEQ. This CDR3 is 17 amino acids long. Trimming took 0 bases from V and 4 from J, leaving 15 bases between them. CDR3: CASSQEANSGSTGELFF. In DNA form, the CDR3 reads TGTGCCAGCAGCCAAGAAGCGAATTCAGGGAGCACCGGGGAGCTGTTTTTT.

V is TRBV7-2 and J is TRBJ2-3, with 7 positions matching TRBD2. V lost 2 bases and J lost 0; bases outside the gene matches: 5. This CDR3 has 16 amino acids. Germline-derived CDR1 and CDR2 are SGHTA and FQGNSA. DNA for the CDR3: TGTGCCAGCAGCTTAAGGGAGCGGGGAAGCACAGATACGCAGTATTTT. Translating gives CASSLRERGSTDTQYF.

The CDR3 DNA reads as TGCAGCGTGAGGATTCACAGGGAGAAAGGTCAAGGCGATGAGCAGTTCTTC. Translation gives CSVRIHREKGQGDEQFF. The V and J genes are TRBV29-1 and TRBJ2-1, with D maybe TRBD1 (6 bases). V dropped 6 bases and J dropped 8 bases, with 29 bases sitting between them. Per the germline V gene, CDR1 is SQVTM and CDR2 is ANQGSEA. The CDR3 spans 17 residues.

This clonotype was picked up a small number of times. The V call is TRBV4-2, the J call TRBJ2-7, with D uncertain. CDR1 and CDR2 (germline): LGHNA, YNFKEQ. CDR3 length: 15 amino acids. Trimming pared 3 bases from V and 0 bases from J, leaving 12 bases between. This CDR3 is CASSQSSSSSYEQYF. CDR3 bases: TGTGCCAGCAGCCAGAGCAGCAGTAGCTCCTACGAGCAGTACTTC.

This clonotype was seen a few times. The chain recombines TRBV19 with TRBJ2-7, with D possibly being TRBD2 (5 bases). The CDR3 covers 14 residues. V was shortened by 3 bases and J by 0 bases, with 9 bases between the two germline ends. CDR1 is LNHDA and CDR2 is SQIVND in the germline V gene (reference sequence). In DNA form, the CDR3 reads TGTGCCAGTAGTATCTCAGCGGCCTCCTACGAGCAGTACTTC. This sequence encodes CASSISAASYEQYF.

The chain uses TRBV5-1 and TRBJ1-2; D possibly corresponds to TRBD1 (6 bases). V shed 0 bases and J shed 8 bases, with 17 bases lying between them. Germline V gene lookup returns CDR1 SGHRS and CDR2 YFSETQ. The CDR3 consists of 15 residues. CDR3 coding DNA: TGCGCCAGCAGCTTGGGACCCGGGACATCTGGAGGCTACACCTTC. It encodes CASSLGPGTSGGYTF.

The rearrangement uses TRBV4-2 and TRBJ2-7; TRBD2 matches at 11 bases. CDR1 LGHNA and CDR2 YNFKEQ come from the germline V gene. The CDR3 totals 15 residues. With V trimmed by 3 bases and J by 5 bases, 6 bases remained unmatched. The CDR3 is CASSQLTSGINEQYF. CDR3 nucleotides: TGTGCCAGCAGCCAGCTGACTAGCGGGATTAACGAGCAGTACTTC.

This clonotype was counted a few times. The chain joins TRBV24-1 to TRBJ1-2; possible D gene TRBD1, 6 bases. V lost 2 bases to trimming and J lost 4 bases, with 10 bases between them. CDR3 length equals 14 residues. Germline V gene data show CDR1 as KGHDR and CDR2 as SFDVKD. The DNA for the CDR3 is TGTGCCACCAGTGATTCCGGGACAATCTATGGCTACACCTTC. It is translated as CATSDSGTIYGYTF.

The rearrangement joins TRBV20-1 to TRBJ2-1, with D possibly being TRBD1 (5 bases). The V and J ends lost 0 bases and 8 bases respectively, with 14 bases between them. The CDR3 covers 14 residues. Germline V lookup: CDR1 DFQATT, CDR2 SNEGSKA (reference sequence). CDR3 protein: CSARDVIWGDEQFF. The CDR3 coding sequence is TGCAGTGCTAGAGATGTTATCTGGGGCGATGAGCAGTTCTTC.

The chain couples TRBV19 to TRBJ2-7; the match to TRBD1 covers 10 bases. This CDR3 comprises 15 residues. Germline lookup yields CDR1 LNHDA and CDR2 SQIVND (reference sequence). V dropped 2 bases and J dropped 3; count of bases not matched to a gene: 4. The CDR3 DNA sequence: TGTGCCAGTAGTATAACCGGGACAGGGGACTACGAGCAGTACTTC. Encoded protein: CASSITGTGDYEQYF.

This rearrangement joins TRBV24-1 to TRBJ2-2; D is undetermined. The CDR3 consists of 14 residues. Trimming removed 3 bases from V and 7 bases from J, with 11 bases in between. The V gene's germline CDR1 is KGHDR and CDR2 SFDVKD. The CDR3 here is CATSDHPVIGELFF. The CDR3 DNA sequence: TGTGCCACCAGTGATCACCCGGTGATCGGGGAGCTGTTTTTT.

The chain is built from TRBV6-5 and TRBJ2-1; 10 bases map to TRBD2. Germline loops: CDR1 MNHEY, CDR2 SVGAGI. The V segment lost 6 bases and the J segment 7 bases; nucleotides outside the gene matches: 9. The CDR3 loop spans 15 amino acids. As DNA, the CDR3 is TGTGCCAGCAGCTCCCTAGCGGGAGTAAAGAATGAGCAGTTCTTC. Encoded protein: CASSSLAGVKNEQFF.

The genes are TRBV27 and TRBJ2-7; a possible D gene is TRBD1 (5 bases). The V and J ends lost 5 bases and 4 bases respectively, with 12 bases between them. There are 13 residues in the CDR3. CDR1 and CDR2 from the germline V gene are MNHEY and SMNVEV (reference sequence). CDR3 residues: CASSLRQKYEQYF. CDR3 DNA: TGTGCCAGCAGTCTCCGACAGAAATACGAGCAGTACTTC.

This clonotype was seen only a few times. The V and J genes are TRBV15 and TRBJ2-7; the D call may be TRBD1 or TRBD2 (5 bases each). Trimming stripped 1 base from V and 2 bases from J, with 12 bases between. The CDR3 is made up of 15 amino acids. From germline, CDR1 is LNHNV and CDR2 YYDKDF (reference sequence). The CDR3 bases are TGTGCCACCAGCAGAGTGGCAGGGACGCCCTACGAGCAGTACTTC. It is translated as CATSRVAGTPYEQYF.

This chain links TRBV9 with TRBJ2-7; a weak D match, TRBD1 (6 bases). V was pared by 4 bases and J by 3 bases, with 20 bases between. CDR3 size: 16 residues. Germline CDR1 and CDR2: SGDLS and YYNGEE. The CDR3 loop is CASSKPRTVWDYEQYF. CDR3 nucleotides: TGTGCCAGCAGCAAACCGAGGACAGTTTGGGACTACGAGCAGTACTTC.

J is TRBJ2-1 and V is TRBV5-1; D unresolved. Trimming stripped 3 bases from V and 9 bases from J, with 13 bases between. Germline V gene data show CDR1 as SGHRS and CDR2 as YFSETQ. The CDR3 covers 13 residues. CDR3 DNA sequence: TGCGCCAGCAGCTCAGAGGCCCTCGGTGAGCAGTTCTTC. This sequence encodes CASSSEALGEQFF.

The table lists this clonotype with a few counts. The rearrangement links TRBV7-8 to TRBJ1-6, with D perhaps matching TRBD1 (6 bases). The germline gives CDR1 SGHVS, CDR2 FQNEAQ. There are 12 residues in the CDR3. V dropped 5 bases and J dropped 10 bases, with 9 bases sitting between them. The CDR3 DNA is TGTGCCAGCAGCGCAGGGGTCTCACCCCTCCACTTT. Its protein product is CASSAGVSPLHF.

This clonotype was found a few times. The chain couples TRBV7-3 to TRBJ2-2; 12 nucleotides align to TRBD2. The germline V gene encodes CDR1 SGHTA and CDR2 FQGTGA. Trimming at V came to 5 bases and at J to 6 bases, leaving 4 bases not matched to a gene. CDR3 size: 15 residues. The CDR3, as DNA: TGTGCCAGCAGCGCTAGCGGGGGGGCCGCCGGGGAGCTGTTTTTT. It codes for CASSASGGAAGELFF.

The chain combines TRBV21-1 with TRBJ2-7; TRBD1 is taken as the D call from the table, unchecked against the DNA. TRBV21-1 is deemed a pseudogene. This CDR3 comprises 15 residues. CDR3 DNA sequence: TGTGCCAGCAGCAAAGAACAGGACAATCCCTACGAGCAGTACTTC. It is translated as CASSKEQDNPYEQYF.

V and J are TRBV29-1 and TRBJ1-2; weak D call: TRBD1 (6 bases). Trimming shortened V by 0 bases and J by 4 bases, and 12 bases separated the two germline ends. The CDR3 totals 14 residues. CDR1 is SQVTM, CDR2 ANQGSEA, per germline. The CDR3 loop is CSVEDPDSFYGYTF. CDR3 DNA sequence: TGCAGCGTTGAAGACCCGGACAGTTTCTATGGCTACACCTTC.

The V gene is TRBV10-2, the J gene TRBJ2-7; a weak D match, TRBD2 (6 bases). Trimming removed 3 bases at V and 0 bases at J, with 9 bases between. The CDR3 loop spans 14 amino acids. In germline, CDR1 is WSHSY, CDR2 SAAADI. For the CDR3, the DNA is TGCGCCAGCAGTGACGGGGGAAGCTCCTACGAGCAGTACGTC. Translation: CASSDGGSSYEQYV.

The table lists this clonotype with many counts. This chain connects TRBV3-1 to TRBJ1-6; D remains ambiguous. The V gene's germline CDR1 is LGHDT and CDR2 YNNKEL (reference sequence). This CDR3 comprises 12 residues. Trimming shortened V by 4 bases and J by 7 bases, and 5 bases separated the two germline ends. This chain's CDR3 is CASSRSNSPLHF. CDR3 DNA: TGTGCCAGCAGCCGGTCAAATTCACCCCTCCACTTT.